The rows below give T cell receptor beta chains drawn from one sample of a study of T cells in Graves' hyperthyroidism and ophthalmopathy. From the multiplex PCR reads, TCRdb called clonotypes with MiXCR, one entry per CDR3 protein. The sample consists of roughly 570,000 distinct CDR3 sequences, about half of them appearing once. Sequencing was carried out using peripheral blood or thyroid tissue (not recorded which). The receptors derive from a woman aged 18-29 years with Graves' hyperthyroidism. Each CDR3 is given with its conserved first and last residue. The D gene is left open where the match is weak. The size entry is marked missing in some rows and otherwise reads once, few, many or a size class.

CDR3 protein | CDR3 DNA | J gene | D gene | clone size | V gene
CATSDPKEGSSGANALTF | TGTGCCACCAGTGACCCGAAAGAGGGGAGCTCTGGGGCCAACGCCCTGACTTTC | TRBJ2-6 | - | once | TRBV24-1
CASSLEGLRETQYF | TGCGCCAGCAGCTTGGAGGGCCTGCGGGAGACCCAGTACTTC | TRBJ2-5 | - | many | TRBV5-1
CASSWLAVQPSEQYF | TGTGCCAGCAGCTGGCTAGCGGTCCAACCCAGCGAGCAGTACTTC | TRBJ2-7 | TRBD2 | many | TRBV5-8
CASSLTGVFGYTF | TGTGCCAGCAGCCTGACAGGGGTCTTTGGCTACACCTTC | TRBJ1-2 | TRBD1 | many | TRBV7-2
CASSSGIRETQYF | TGTGCTAGTTCTAGCGGGATTCGAGAGACCCAGTACTTC | TRBJ2-5 | TRBD2 | - | TRBV11-2
CASSPGTRDEQYF | TGTGCCAGCAGCCCCGGGACAAGGGACGAGCAGTACTTC | TRBJ2-7 | - | many | TRBV5-8
CASSLQGGTQETQYF | TGTGCCAGCAGCTTACAGGGAGGGACCCAAGAGACCCAGTACTTC | TRBJ2-5 | TRBD2 | - | TRBV7-9
CSASPLSTQYF | TGCAGTGCTAGCCCGCTTTCGACCCAGTACTTC | TRBJ2-5 | - | - | TRBV20-1
CASSRGTSGPSEQYF | TGTGCCAGCAGCAGGGGGACTAGCGGCCCCTCCGAGCAGTACTTC | TRBJ2-7 | TRBD2 | once | TRBV7-6
CASNRGRDYGYTF | TGTGCCAGCAACAGGGGGCGCGACTATGGCTACACCTTC | TRBJ1-2 | TRBD1 | many | TRBV2
CASSLGGVATGELFF | TGTGCCAGCAGTCTGGGGGGTGTGGCCACCGGGGAGCTGTTTTTT | TRBJ2-2 | - | - | TRBV6-6
CASSSLRGSSYNEQFF | TGTGCCAGCAGTTCATTGAGGGGGTCCTCCTACAATGAGCAGTTCTTC | TRBJ2-1 | - | - | TRBV7-2
CASKGPYNEQFF | TGTGCCAGCAAAGGCCCCTACAATGAGCAGTTTTTT | TRBJ2-2 | - | - | TRBV7-3
CAIRLRLAGGPETQYF | TGTGCCATCAGGCTTCGACTAGCGGGAGGGCCTGAGACCCAGTACTTC | TRBJ2-5 | TRBD2 | - | TRBV10-3
CASTFGTGDNSPLHF | TGTGCCAGCACGTTCGGGACAGGGGATAATTCACCCCTCCACTTT | TRBJ1-6 | TRBD1 | - | TRBV25-1